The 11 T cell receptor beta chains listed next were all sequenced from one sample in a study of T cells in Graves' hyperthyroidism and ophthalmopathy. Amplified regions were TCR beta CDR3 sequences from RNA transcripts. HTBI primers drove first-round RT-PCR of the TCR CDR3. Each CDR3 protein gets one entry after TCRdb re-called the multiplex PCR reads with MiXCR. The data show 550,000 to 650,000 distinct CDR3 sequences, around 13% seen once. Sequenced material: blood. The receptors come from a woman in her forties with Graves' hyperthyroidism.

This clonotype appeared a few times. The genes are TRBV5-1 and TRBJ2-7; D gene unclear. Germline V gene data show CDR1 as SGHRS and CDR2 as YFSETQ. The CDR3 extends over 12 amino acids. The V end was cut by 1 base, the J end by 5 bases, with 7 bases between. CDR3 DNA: TGCGCCAGCAGCTTGATCGCGGACGAGCAGTACTTC. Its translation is CASSLIADEQYF.

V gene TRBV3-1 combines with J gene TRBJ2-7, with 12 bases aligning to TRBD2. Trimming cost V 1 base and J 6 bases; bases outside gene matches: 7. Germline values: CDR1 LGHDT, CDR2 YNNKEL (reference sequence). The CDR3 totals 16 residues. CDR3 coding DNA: TGTGCCAGCAGCCAAGGCACGACTAGCGGGAGCGGCGAGCAGTACTTC. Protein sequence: CASSQGTTSGSGEQYF.

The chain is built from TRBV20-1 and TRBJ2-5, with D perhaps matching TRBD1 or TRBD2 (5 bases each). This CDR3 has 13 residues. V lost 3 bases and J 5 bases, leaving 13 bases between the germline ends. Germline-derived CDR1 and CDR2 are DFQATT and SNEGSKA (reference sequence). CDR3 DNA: TGCAGTGCTAGTCTAGAGGGGACGGAGACCCAGTACTTC. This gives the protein CSASLEGTETQYF.

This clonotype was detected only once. For the CDR3, the DNA is TGTGCCAGCAGCGTAGGTCGCCAGGGAGAGGCTTATGGCTACACCTTC. Amino acid sequence: CASSVGRQGEAYGYTF. V usage is TRBV9 and J usage is TRBJ1-2, with D possibly being TRBD1 (5 bases). The CDR3 has 16 amino acids. V dropped 0 bases and J dropped 5 bases, with 17 bases sitting between them. Germline V gives CDR1 SGDLS, CDR2 YYNGEE.

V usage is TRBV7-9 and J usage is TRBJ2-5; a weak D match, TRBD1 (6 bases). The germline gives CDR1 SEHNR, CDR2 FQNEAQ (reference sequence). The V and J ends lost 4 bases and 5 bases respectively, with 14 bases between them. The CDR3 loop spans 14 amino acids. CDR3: CASSSSGAGETQYF. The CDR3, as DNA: TGTGCCAGCAGCTCGTCAGGGGCTGGTGAGACCCAGTACTTC.

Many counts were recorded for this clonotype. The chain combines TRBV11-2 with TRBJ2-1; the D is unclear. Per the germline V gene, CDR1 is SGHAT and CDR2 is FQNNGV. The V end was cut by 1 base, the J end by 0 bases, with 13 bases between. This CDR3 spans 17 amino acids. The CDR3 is CASSLVGTPSSYNEQFF. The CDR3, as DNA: TGTGCCAGCAGCTTAGTGGGCACCCCCAGCTCCTACAATGAGCAGTTCTTC. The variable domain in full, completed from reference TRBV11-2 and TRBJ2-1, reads EAGVAQSPRYKIIEKRQSVAFWCNPISGHATLYWYQQILGQGPKLLIQFQNNGVVDDSQLPKDRFSAERLKGVDSTLKIQPAKLEDSAVYLCASSLVGTPSSYNEQFFGPGTRLTVL.

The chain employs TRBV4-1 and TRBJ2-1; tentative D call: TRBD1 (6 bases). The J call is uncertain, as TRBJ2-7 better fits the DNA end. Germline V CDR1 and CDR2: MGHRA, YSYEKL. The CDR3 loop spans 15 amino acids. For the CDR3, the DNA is TGCGCCGGCAAACTGGAGGACAGAAACTACAATGAGCAGTACTTC. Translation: CAGKLEDRNYNEQYF.

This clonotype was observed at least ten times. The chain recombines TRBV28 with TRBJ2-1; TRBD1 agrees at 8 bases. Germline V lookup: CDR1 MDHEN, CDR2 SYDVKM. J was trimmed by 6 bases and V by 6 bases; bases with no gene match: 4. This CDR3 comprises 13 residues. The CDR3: CASSVGQGNEQFF. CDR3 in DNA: TGTGCCAGCAGCGTCGGACAGGGCAATGAGCAGTTCTTC.

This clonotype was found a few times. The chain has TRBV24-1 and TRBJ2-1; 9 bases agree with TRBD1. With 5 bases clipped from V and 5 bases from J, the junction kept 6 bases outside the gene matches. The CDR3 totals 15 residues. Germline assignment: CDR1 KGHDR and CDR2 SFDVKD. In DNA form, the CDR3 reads TGTGCCACCAGTGTCGTCGACAGGGGGAACAATGAGCAGTTCTTC. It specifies CATSVVDRGNNEQFF.

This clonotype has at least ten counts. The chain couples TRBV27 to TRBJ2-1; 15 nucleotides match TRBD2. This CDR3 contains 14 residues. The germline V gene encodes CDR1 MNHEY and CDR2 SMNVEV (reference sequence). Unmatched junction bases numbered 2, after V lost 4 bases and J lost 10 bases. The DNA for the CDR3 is TGTGCCAGCAGTTGGGGACTAGCGGGAGGAGAGCAGTTCTTC. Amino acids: CASSWGLAGGEQFF.

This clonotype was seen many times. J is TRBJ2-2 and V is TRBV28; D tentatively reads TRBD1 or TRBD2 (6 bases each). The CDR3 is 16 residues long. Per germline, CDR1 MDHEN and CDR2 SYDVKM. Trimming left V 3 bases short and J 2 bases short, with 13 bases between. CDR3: CASSFIGGVNTGELFF. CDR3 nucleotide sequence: TGTGCCAGCAGTTTTATCGGGGGCGTTAACACCGGGGAGCTGTTTTTT.